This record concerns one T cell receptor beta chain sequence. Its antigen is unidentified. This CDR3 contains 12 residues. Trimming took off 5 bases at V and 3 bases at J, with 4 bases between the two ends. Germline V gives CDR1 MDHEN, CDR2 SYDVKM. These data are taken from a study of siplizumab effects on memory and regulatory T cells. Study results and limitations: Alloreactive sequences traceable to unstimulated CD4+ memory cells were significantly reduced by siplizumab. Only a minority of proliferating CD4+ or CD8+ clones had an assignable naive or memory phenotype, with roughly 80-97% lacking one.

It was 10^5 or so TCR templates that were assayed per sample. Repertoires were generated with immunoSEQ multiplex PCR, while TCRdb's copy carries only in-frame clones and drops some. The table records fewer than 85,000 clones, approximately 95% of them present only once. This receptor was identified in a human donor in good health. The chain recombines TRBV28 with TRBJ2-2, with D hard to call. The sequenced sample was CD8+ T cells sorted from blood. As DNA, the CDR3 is TGTGCCAGCAGTCTTGACACCGGGGAGCTGTTTTTT. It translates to CASSLDTGELFF.